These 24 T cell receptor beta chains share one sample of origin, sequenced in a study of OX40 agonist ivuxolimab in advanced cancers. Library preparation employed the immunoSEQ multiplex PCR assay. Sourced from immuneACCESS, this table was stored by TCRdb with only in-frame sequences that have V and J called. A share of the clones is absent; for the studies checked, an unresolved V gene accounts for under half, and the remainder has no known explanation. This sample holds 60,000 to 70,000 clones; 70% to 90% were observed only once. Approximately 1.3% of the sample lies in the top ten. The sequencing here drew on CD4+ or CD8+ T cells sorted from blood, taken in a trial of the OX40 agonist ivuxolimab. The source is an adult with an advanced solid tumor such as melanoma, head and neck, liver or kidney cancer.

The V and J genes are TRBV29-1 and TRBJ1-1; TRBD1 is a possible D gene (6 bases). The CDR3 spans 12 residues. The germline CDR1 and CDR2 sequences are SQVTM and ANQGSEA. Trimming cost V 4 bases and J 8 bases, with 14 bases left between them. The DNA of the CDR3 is TGCAGCGTTGCTGTAGGGGGAATAGAAGCTTTCTTT. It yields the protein CSVAVGGIEAFF. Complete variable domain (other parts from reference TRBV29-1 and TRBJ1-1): SAVISQKPSRDICQRGTSLTIQCQVDSQVTMMFWYRQQPGQSLTLIATANQGSEATYESGFVIDKFPISRPNLTFSTLTVSNMSPEDSSIYLCSVAVGGIEAFFGQGTRLTVV.

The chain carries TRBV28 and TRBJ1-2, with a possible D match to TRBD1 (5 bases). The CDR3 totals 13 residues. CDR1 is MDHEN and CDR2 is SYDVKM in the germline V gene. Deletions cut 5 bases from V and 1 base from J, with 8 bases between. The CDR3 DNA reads TGTGCCAGCAGTAGCGACAGTAACTATGGCTACACCTTC. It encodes CASSSDSNYGYTF.

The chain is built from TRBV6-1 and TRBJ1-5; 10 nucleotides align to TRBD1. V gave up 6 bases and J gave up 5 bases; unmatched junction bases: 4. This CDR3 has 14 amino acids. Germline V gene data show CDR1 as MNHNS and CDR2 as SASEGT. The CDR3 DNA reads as TGTGCCAGCAGACACGGACAGGGGGATCAGCCCCAGCATTTT. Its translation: CASRHGQGDQPQHF.

The CDR3 nucleotides are TGTGCCAGCAGCCATCCGACCGGGACTCACTACGAGCAGTACTTC. Amino acid sequence: CASSHPTGTHYEQYF. The chain recombines TRBV11-2 with TRBJ2-7, with a tentative D call TRBD2 (6 bases). V was clipped by 5 bases and J by 3 bases, with 17 bases between them. Germline loops: CDR1 SGHAT, CDR2 FQNNGV. This CDR3 has 15 amino acids.

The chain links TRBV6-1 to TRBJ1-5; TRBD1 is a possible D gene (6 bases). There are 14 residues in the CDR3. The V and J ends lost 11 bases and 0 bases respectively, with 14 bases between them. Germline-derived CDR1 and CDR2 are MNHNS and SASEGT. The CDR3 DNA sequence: TGTGCCGGAACTACACAGGGTAGCAATCAGCCCCAGCATTTT. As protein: CAGTTQGSNQPQHF.

CDR3 bases: TGTGCCAGCAGCCCTCCGGGGGACTATGGCTACACCTTC. Its translation is CASSPPGDYGYTF. The V gene is TRBV7-2, the J gene TRBJ1-2; D perhaps matches TRBD1 (5 bases). Germline-derived CDR1 and CDR2 are SGHTA and FQGNSA. With 5 bases removed from V and 3 bases from J, the gap between germline ends came to 10 bases. The CDR3 sequence is 13 residues long.

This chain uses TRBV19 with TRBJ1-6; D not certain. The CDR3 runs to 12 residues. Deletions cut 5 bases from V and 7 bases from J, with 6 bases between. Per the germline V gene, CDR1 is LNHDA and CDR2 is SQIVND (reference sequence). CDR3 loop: CASSWENSPLHF. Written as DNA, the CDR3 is TGTGCCAGTAGTTGGGAAAATTCACCCCTCCACTTT.

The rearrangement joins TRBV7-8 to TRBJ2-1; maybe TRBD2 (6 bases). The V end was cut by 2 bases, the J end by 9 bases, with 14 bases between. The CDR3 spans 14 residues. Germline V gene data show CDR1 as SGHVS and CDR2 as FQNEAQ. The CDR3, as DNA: TGTGCCAGCAGCTTACGGGACTCCCCCTTTGAGCAGTTCTTC. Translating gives CASSLRDSPFEQFF.

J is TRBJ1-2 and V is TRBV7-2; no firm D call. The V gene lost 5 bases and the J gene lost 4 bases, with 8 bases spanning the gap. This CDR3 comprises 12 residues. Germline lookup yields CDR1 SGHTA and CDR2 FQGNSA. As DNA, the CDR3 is TGTGCCAGCAGCAGAGCGTCCTATGGCTACACCTTC. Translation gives CASSRASYGYTF.

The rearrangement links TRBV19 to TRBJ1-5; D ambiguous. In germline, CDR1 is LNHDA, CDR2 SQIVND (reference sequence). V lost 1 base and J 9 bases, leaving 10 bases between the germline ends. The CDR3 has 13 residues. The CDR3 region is CASSIGEVRPQHF. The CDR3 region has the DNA TGTGCCAGTAGTATAGGAGAGGTCCGGCCCCAGCATTTT.

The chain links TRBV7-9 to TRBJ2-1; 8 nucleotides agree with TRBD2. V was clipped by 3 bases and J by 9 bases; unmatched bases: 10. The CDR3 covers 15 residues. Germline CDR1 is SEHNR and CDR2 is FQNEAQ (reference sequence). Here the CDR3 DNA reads TGTGCCAGCAGCTTTCTGGCGGGGGGCTTGGGTGAGCAGTTCTTC. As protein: CASSFLAGGLGEQFF.

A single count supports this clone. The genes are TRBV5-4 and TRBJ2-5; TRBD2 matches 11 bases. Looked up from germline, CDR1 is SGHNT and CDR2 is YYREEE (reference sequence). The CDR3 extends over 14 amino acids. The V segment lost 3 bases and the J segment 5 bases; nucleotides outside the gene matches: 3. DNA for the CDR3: TGTGCCAGCAGCTCTAGCGGGGGGCGGGAGACCCAGTACTTC. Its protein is CASSSSGGRETQYF.

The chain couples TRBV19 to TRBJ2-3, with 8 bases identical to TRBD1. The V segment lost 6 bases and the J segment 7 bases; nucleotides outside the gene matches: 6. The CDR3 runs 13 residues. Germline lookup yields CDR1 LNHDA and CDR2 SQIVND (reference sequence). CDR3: CASRSTGAHTQYF. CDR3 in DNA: TGTGCCAGTAGATCGACAGGGGCACATACGCAGTATTTT.

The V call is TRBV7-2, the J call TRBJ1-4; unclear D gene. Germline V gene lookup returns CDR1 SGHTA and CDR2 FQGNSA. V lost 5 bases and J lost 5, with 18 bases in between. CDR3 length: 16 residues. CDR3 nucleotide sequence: TGTGCCAGCAGCCCGGAGGGCACAGCGAAGAATGAAAAACTGTTTTTT. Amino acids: CASSPEGTAKNEKLFF.

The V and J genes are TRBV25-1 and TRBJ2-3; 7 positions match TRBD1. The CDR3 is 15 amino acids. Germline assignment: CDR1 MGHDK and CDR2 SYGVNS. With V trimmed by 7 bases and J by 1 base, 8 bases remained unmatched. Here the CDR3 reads CASIHRDRGTDTQYF. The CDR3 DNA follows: TGTGCCAGCATTCACCGGGACAGAGGCACAGATACGCAGTATTTT.

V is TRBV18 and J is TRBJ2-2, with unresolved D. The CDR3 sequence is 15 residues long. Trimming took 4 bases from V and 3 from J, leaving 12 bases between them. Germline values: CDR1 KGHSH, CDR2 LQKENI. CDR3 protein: CASSLDGADTGELFF. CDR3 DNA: TGTGCCAGCTCACTTGACGGAGCCGACACCGGGGAGCTGTTTTTT.

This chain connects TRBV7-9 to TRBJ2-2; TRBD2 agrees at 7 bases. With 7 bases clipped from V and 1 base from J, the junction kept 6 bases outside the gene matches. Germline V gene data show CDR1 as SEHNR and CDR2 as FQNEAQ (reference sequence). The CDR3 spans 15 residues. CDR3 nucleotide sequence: TGTGCCAGCACCCCCGTAGCGGGGAACACCGGGGAGCTGTTTTTT. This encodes CASTPVAGNTGELFF. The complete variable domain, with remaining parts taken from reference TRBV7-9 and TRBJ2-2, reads DTGVSQNPRHKITKRGQNVTFRCDPISEHNRLYWYRQTLGQGPEFLTYFQNEAQLEKSRLLSDRFSAERPKGSFSTLEIQRTEQGDSAMYLCASTPVAGNTGELFFGEGSRLTVL.

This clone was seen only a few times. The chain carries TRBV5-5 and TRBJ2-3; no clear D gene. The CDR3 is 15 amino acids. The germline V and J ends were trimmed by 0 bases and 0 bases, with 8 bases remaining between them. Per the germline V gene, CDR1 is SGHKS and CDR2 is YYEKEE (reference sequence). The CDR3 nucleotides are TGTGCCAGCAGCTTGGACCCGACGAGCACAGATACGCAGTATTTT. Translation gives CASSLDPTSTDTQYF. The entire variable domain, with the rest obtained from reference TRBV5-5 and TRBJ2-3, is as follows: DAGVTQSPTHLIKTRGQQVTLRCSPISGHKSVSWYQQVLGQGPQFIFQYYEKEERGRGNFPDRFSARQFPNYSSELNVNALLLGDSALYLCASSLDPTSTDTQYFGPGTRLTVL.

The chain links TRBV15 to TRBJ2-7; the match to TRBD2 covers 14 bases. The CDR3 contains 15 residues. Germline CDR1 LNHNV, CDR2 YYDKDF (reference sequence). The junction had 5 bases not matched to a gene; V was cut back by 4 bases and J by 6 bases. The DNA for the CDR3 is TGTGCCACCAGCACCCGACTAGCGGGAGGGGTCGAGCAGTACTTC. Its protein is CATSTRLAGGVEQYF.

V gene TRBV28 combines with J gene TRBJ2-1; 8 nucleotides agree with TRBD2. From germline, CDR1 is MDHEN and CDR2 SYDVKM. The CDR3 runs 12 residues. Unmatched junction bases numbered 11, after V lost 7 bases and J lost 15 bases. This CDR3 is CASIRGGTRMFF. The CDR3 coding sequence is TGTGCCAGCATTAGGGGGGGGACTAGGATGTTCTTC.

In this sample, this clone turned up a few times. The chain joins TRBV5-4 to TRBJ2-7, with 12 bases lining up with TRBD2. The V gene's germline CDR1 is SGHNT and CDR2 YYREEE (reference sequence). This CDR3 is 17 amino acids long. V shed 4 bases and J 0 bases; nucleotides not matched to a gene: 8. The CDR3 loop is CASSQRLAGDISYEQYF. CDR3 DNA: TGTGCCAGCAGCCAGAGACTAGCGGGGGACATCTCCTACGAGCAGTACTTC.

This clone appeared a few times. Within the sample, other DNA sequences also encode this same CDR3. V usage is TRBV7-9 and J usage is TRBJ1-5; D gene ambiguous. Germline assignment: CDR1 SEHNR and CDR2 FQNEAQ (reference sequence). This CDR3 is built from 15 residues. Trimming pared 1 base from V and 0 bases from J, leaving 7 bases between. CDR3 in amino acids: CASSLGGYSNQPQHF. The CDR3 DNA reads TGTGCCAGCAGCTTAGGGGGTTATAGCAATCAGCCCCAGCATTTT.

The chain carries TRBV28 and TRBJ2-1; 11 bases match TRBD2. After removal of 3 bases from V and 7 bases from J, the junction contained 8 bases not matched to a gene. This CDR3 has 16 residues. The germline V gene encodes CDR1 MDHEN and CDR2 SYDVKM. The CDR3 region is CASSFGGASGRNEQFF. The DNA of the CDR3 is TGTGCCAGCAGTTTCGGGGGGGCTAGCGGGAGGAATGAGCAGTTCTTC.

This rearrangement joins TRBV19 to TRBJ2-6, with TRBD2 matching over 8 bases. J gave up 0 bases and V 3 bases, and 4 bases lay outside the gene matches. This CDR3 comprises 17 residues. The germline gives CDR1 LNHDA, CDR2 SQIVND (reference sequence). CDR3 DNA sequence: TGTGCCAGTAGTATCCCGGGAGGGGGCTCTGGGGCCAACGTCCTGACTTTC. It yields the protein CASSIPGGGSGANVLTF. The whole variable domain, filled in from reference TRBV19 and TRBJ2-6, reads DGGITQSPKYLFRKEGQNVTLSCEQNLNHDAMYWYRQDPGQGLRLIYYSQIVNDFQKGDIAEGYSVSREKKESFPLTVTSAQKNPTAFYLCASSIPGGGSGANVLTFGAGSRLTVL.